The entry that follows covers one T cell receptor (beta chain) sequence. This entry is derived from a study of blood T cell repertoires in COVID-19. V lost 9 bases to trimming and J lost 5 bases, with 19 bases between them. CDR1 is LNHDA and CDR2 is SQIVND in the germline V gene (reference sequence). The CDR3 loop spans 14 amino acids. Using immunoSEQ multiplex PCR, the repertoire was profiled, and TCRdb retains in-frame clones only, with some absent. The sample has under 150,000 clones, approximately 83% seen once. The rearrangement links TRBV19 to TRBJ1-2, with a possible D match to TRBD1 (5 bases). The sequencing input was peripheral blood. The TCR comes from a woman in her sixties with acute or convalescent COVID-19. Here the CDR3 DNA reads TGTGCCAGGATAGACCTGGGACTGACATATGGCTACACCTTC. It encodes CARIDLGLTYGYTF.